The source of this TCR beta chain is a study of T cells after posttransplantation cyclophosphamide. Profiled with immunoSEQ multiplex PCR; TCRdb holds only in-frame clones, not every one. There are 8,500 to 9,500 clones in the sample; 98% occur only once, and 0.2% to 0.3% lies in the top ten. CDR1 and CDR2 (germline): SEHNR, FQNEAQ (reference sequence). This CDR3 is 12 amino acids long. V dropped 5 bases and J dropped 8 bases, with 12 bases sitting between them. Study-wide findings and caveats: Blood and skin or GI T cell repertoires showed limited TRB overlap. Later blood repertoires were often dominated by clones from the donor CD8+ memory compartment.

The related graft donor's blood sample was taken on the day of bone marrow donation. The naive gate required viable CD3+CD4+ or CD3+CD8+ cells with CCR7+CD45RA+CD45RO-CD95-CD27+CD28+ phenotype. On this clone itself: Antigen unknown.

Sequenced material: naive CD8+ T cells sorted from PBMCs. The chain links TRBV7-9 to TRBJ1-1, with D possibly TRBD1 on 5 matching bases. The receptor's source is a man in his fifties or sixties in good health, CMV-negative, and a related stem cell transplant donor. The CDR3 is CASSIRQPEAFF. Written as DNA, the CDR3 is TGTGCCAGCAGCATAAGACAGCCAGAAGCTTTCTTT.